This TCR beta chain was sequenced for a study of ipilimumab plus nivolumab after autologous stem cell transplantation. TCRdb's copy holds only in-frame clones and misses some; the assay was immunoSEQ multiplex PCR. The sample shows fewer than 15,000 clones, roughly 75% of them seen only once. CDR1 and CDR2 from the germline V gene are SGHRS and YFSETQ. The length of the CDR3 is 15 residues. V was clipped by 4 bases and J by 4 bases; unmatched bases: 7. Through week 26, nivolumab 3 mg/kg IV was given weeks 1, 4, 7, 10, then biweekly. V and J are TRBV5-1 and TRBJ2-2; 7 bases are a match to TRBD2. This TCR was sampled from a male donor with multiple myeloma. The sequences come from PBMCs, collected in a trial of ipilimumab plus nivolumab as post-transplant consolidation. The CDR3 DNA sequence: TGCGCCAGCAGCCTAGGGGACTACATCACCGGGGAGCTGTTTTTT. It codes for CASSLGDYITGELFF.